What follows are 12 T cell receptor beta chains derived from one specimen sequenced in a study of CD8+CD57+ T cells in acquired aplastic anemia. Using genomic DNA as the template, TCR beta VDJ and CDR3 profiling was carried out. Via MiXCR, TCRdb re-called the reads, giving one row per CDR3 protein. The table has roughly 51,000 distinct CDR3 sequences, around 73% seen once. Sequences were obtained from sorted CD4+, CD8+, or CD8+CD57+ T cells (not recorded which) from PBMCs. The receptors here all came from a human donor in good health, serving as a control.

This CDR3 is CASSEWTWNSGNTIYF. The CDR3 nucleotides are TGTGCCAGCAGTGAATGGACCTGGAACTCTGGAAACACCATATATTTT. This rearrangement joins TRBV25-1 to TRBJ1-3, with unresolved D. CDR1 is MGHDK, CDR2 SYGVNS, per germline. The V end was cut by 1 base, the J end by 0 bases, with 10 bases between. The CDR3 runs to 16 residues. Together with reference TRBV25-1 and TRBJ1-3, the CDR3 gives the full variable domain: EADIYQTPRYLVIGTGKKITLECSQTMGHDKMYWYQQDPGMELHLIHYSYGVNSTEKGDLSSESTVSRIRTEHFPLTLESARPSHTSQYLCASSEWTWNSGNTIYFGEGSWLTVV.

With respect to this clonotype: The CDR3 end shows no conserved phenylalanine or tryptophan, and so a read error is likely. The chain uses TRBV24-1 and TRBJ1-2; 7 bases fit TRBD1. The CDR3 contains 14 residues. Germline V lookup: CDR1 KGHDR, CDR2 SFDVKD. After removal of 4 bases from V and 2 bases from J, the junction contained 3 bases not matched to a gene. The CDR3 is CATSDWDSNYGYTL. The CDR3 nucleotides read TGTGCCACCAGTGACTGGGACAGCAACTATGGCTACACCCTC.

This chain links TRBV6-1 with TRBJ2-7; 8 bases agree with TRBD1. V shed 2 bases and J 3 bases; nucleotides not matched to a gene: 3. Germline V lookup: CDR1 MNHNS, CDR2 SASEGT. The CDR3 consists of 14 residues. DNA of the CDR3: TGTGCCAGCAGTGAACCAGGACAGGGCTACGAGCAGTACTTC. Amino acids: CASSEPGQGYEQYF.

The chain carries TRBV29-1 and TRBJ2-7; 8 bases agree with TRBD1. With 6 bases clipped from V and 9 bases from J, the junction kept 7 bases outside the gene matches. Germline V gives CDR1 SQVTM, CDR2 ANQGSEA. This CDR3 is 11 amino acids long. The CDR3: CSVTTGGSQYF. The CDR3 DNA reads TGCAGCGTAACAACAGGGGGTTCGCAGTACTTC.

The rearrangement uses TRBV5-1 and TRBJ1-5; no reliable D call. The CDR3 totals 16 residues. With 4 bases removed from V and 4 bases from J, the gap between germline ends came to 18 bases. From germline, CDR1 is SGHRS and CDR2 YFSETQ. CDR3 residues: CASSQDLVGANQPQHF. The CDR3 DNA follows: TGCGCCAGCAGCCAAGATTTAGTCGGAGCAAATCAGCCCCAGCATTTT.

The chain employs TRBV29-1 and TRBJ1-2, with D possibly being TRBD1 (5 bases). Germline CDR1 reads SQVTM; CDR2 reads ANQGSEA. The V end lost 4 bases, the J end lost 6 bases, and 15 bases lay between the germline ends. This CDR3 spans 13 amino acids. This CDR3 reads CSVVPQGIHGYTF. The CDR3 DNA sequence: TGCAGCGTTGTCCCGCAGGGTATTCATGGCTACACCTTC.

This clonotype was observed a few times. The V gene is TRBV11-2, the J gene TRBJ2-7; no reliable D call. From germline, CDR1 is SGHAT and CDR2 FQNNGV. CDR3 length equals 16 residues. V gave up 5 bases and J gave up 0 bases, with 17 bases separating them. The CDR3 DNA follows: TGTGCCAGCAGCCCGTTGGCCAGTATCTACTCCTACGAGCAGTACTTC. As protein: CASSPLASIYSYEQYF.

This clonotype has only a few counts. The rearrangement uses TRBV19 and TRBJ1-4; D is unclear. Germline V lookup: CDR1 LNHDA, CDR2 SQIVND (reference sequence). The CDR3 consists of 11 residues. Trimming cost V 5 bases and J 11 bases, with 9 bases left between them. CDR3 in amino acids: CASSPGMKLFF. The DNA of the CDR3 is TGTGCCAGTAGTCCGGGGATGAAACTGTTTTTT.

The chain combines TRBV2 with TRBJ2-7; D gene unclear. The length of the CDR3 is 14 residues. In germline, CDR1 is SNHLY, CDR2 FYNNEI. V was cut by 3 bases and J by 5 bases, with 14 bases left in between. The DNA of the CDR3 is TGTGCCAGCAGTGACCACCGGACCGTCCACGAGCAGTACTTC. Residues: CASSDHRTVHEQYF.

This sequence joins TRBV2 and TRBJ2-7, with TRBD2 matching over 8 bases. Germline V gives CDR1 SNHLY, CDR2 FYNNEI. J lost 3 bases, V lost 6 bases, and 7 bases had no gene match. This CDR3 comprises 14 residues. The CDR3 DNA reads TGTGCCAGCAGAAAATTAGCGGGGAACTACGAGCAGTACTTC. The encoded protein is CASRKLAGNYEQYF.

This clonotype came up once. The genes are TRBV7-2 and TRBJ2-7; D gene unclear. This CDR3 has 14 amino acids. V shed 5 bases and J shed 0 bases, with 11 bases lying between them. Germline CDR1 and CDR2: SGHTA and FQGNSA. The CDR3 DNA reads TGTGCCAGCAGCCCCGACTTCAGCTCCTACGAGCAGTACTTC. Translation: CASSPDFSSYEQYF. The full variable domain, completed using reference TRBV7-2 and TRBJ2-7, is GAGVSQSPSNKVTEKGKDVELRCDPISGHTALYWYRQSLGQGLEFLIYFQGNSAPDKSGLPSDRFSAERTGGSVSTLTIQRTQQEDSAVYLCASSPDFSSYEQYFGPGTRLTVT.

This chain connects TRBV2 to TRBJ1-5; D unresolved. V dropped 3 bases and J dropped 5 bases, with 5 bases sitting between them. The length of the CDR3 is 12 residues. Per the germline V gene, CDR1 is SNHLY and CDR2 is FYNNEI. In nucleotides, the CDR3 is TGTGCCAGCAGTGAGTTCGATCAGCCCCAGCATTTT. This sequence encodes CASSEFDQPQHF.